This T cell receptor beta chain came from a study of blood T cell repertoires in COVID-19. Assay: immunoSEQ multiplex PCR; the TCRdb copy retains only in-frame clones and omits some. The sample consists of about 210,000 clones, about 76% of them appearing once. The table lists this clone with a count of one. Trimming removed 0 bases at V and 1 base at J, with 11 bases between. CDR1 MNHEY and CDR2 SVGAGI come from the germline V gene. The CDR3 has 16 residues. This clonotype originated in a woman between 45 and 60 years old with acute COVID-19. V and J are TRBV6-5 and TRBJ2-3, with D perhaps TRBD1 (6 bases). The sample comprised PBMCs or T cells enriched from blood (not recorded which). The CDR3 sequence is CASSYSRGLGTDTQYF. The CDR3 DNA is TGTGCCAGCAGTTACTCGAGGGGGTTAGGCACAGATACGCAGTATTTT.